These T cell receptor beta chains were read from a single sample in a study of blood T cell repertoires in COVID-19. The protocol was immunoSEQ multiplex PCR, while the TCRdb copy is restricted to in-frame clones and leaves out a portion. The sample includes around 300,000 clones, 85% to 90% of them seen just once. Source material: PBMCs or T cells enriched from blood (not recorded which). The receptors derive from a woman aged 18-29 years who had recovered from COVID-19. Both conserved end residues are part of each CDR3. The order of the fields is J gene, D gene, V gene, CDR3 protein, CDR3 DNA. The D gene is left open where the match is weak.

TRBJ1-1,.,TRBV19,CASSIYSTGSGTEAFF,TGTGCCAGTAGTATATATTCAACCGGCTCGGGCACTGAAGCTTTCTTT
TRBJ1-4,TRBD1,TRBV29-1,CSVPGTGPEELFF,TGCAGCGTCCCCGGGACAGGGCCGGAGGAACTGTTTTTT
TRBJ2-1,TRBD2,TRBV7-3,CASSLVGGSSYNEQFF,TGTGCCAGCAGCTTGGTCGGGGGGAGCTCCTACAATGAGCAGTTCTTC
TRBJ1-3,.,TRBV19,CASTPEGSAGNTIYF,TGTGCCAGTACCCCAGAGGGATCTGCTGGAAACACCATATATTTT
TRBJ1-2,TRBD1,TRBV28,CASSSPRGHSGYTF,TGTGCCAGCAGTTCTCCCAGGGGGCATAGTGGCTACACCTTC
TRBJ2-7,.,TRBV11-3,CASTLSGRAGEQYF,TGTGCCAGCACCCTCAGCGGGCGGGCGGGCGAGCAGTACTTC
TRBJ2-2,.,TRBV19,CASSNGPGYQNGELFF,TGTGCCAGTAGTAACGGACCAGGGTATCAGAACGGGGAGCTGTTTTTT
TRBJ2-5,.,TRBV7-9,CASSLGDQETQYF,TGTGCCAGCAGCTTAGGAGACCAAGAGACCCAGTACTTC
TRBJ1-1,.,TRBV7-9,CASSLRPQGQNTEAFF,TGTGCCAGCAGCTTACGTCCCCAGGGGCAGAACACTGAAGCTTTCTTT
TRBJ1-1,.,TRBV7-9,CASSFGSQSGTEAFF,TGTGCCAGCAGCTTCGGCTCACAGAGTGGCACTGAAGCTTTCTTT